This T cell receptor (beta chain) was sequenced during a study of cytomegalovirus exposure and HLA in healthy donors. Study-level findings and limits: It was reported in a later analysis that an Asian-associated ancestry cluster showed fewer N-insertions than the 666-donor mean. In an earlier analysis, productive rearrangement rates for most beta V segments clustered near 87% or 30%. Further analysis, carried out later, found HLA-associated TCR beta chains more clonally expanded than equally common other chains.

As concerns this clone: Its specificity is not known.

Per the germline V gene, CDR1 is MGHRA and CDR2 is YSYEKL. The CDR3 is 15 residues long. Germline trimming cut 1 base from V and 7 bases from J; bases unmatched to any gene: 4. Both 60 Vbeta primers and 13 Jbeta primers went into the PCR. TCRdb keeps only in-frame clones here, not all; method: immunoSEQ multiplex PCR. The data contain about 130,000 clones, more than 65% of them singletons. Participants comprised healthy donors of bone marrow. This rearrangement joins TRBV4-1 to TRBJ1-4; 9 nucleotides agree with TRBD1. The sequenced sample consisted of PBMCs. The clonotype was recovered from a woman aged 60-75 years in good health and CMV-seropositive. The CDR3 spells CASSQGAGQGEKLFF. The CDR3 region has the DNA TGCGCCAGCAGCCAAGGGGCGGGACAGGGTGAAAAACTGTTTTTT.